This entry features one T cell receptor beta chain sequence. Its matching antigen is unknown. The data were taken from a study of cytomegalovirus exposure and HLA in healthy donors. The PCR employed 60 Vbeta primers together with 13 Jbeta primers. Method: immunoSEQ multiplex PCR; TCRdb's copy keeps in-frame clones and lacks some. Of some 96,000 clones in the sample, under 80% were seen once. Germline loops: CDR1 MNHEY, CDR2 SMNVEV (reference sequence). This CDR3 contains 14 residues. The ends lost 10 bases at V and 3 bases at J; junction bases unmatched: 10. General study findings and limits: Analyses of presence/absence relied on an assumption of roughly uniform sequencing depth across donors. In vitro, three CMV-associated chains proved specific for CMV antigens.

The material sequenced was PBMCs. The receptor's source is a middle-aged man in good health and CMV-seropositive. The chain couples TRBV27 to TRBJ1-1, with TRBD1 matching 8 bases. CDR3: CATRDRGMHTEAFF. CDR3 DNA sequence: TGTGCCACTAGAGACAGGGGAATGCACACTGAAGCTTTCTTT.